These 15 T cell receptor beta chains originate from one sample sequenced in a study of blood T cell repertoires in COVID-19. TCRdb's table, derived via immunoSEQ multiplex PCR, lists solely in-frame clones and lacks some. The sample contains about 150,000 clones, 80% to 90% of which appear only once. Material for sequencing was peripheral blood. The receptors derive from a woman in her 40s with acute or convalescent COVID-19.

This chain connects TRBV9 to TRBJ2-7, with 10 bases lining up with TRBD1. Germline V gene sequence: CDR1 SGDLS, CDR2 YYNGEE. J was trimmed by 6 bases and V by 0 bases; bases with no gene match: 0. This CDR3 region has 13 residues. The CDR3 sequence is CASSVGTGGEQYF. As DNA, the CDR3 is TGTGCCAGCAGCGTAGGGACAGGGGGCGAGCAGTACTTC.

The chain links TRBV19 to TRBJ1-4; possible D gene TRBD1, 6 bases. V was cut by 3 bases and J by 3 bases, with 14 bases left in between. Germline assignment: CDR1 LNHDA and CDR2 SQIVND (reference sequence). This CDR3 contains 16 residues. CDR3 in amino acids: CASSIYGRGSNEKLFF. DNA for the CDR3: TGTGCCAGTAGTATCTACGGCAGGGGTTCTAATGAAAAACTGTTTTTT.

The chain employs TRBV15 and TRBJ2-1, with 9 bases aligning to TRBD2. Germline V gives CDR1 LNHNV, CDR2 YYDKDF (reference sequence). CDR3 length equals 16 residues. V dropped 0 bases and J dropped 13; count of bases not matched to a gene: 13. The CDR3 DNA sequence: TGTGCCACCAGCAGAGAGCGGGGACTAGCCGACCGACTCCAGTTCTTC. Its protein is CATSRERGLADRLQFF.

The chain combines TRBV2 with TRBJ2-6; the D is unclear. Germline CDR1 and CDR2: SNHLY and FYNNEI. V lost 4 bases and J 4 bases, leaving 11 bases between the germline ends. The CDR3 spans 15 residues. The CDR3 bases are TGTGCCAGCAGTGGTCCAGGTTCCGGGGCCAACGTCCTGACTTTC. This translates into CASSGPGSGANVLTF.

The V gene is TRBV28, the J gene TRBJ2-6; no definite D call. The V end was cut by 1 base, the J end by 0 bases, with 10 bases between. In germline, CDR1 is MDHEN, CDR2 SYDVKM. This CDR3 region has 17 residues. CDR3 sequence reads: CASSLSPGSSGANVLTF. The CDR3 DNA is TGTGCCAGCAGTTTATCGCCGGGTAGCTCTGGGGCCAACGTCCTGACTTTC. Drawing the rest from reference TRBV28 and TRBJ2-6, the complete variable domain is DVKVTQSSRYLVKRTGEKVFLECVQDMDHENMFWYRQDPGLGLRLIYFSYDVKMKEKGDIPEGYSVSREKKERFSLILESASTNQTSMYLCASSLSPGSSGANVLTFGAGSRLTVL.

The genes are TRBV10-2 and TRBJ2-7; 9 nucleotides align to TRBD1. Unmatched junction bases numbered 10, after V lost 2 bases and J lost 5 bases. Germline V gene sequence: CDR1 WSHSY, CDR2 SAAADI. The CDR3 runs to 16 residues. The CDR3 DNA reads TGCGCCAGCAGTGAGCTCGGACAGGGGAGTAGAAACGAGCAGTACTTC. Translated, it gives CASSELGQGSRNEQYF.

J is TRBJ1-4 and V is TRBV19; D ambiguous. Looked up from germline, CDR1 is LNHDA and CDR2 is SQIVND (reference sequence). This CDR3 spans 16 amino acids. V dropped 5 bases and J dropped 6 bases, with 19 bases sitting between them. The CDR3 protein is CASSPRFRFQDEKLFF. CDR3 coding DNA: TGTGCCAGTAGTCCCCGATTTCGTTTCCAGGATGAAAAACTGTTTTTT.

V usage is TRBV19 and J usage is TRBJ1-6, with 8 nucleotides matching TRBD1. Trimming cost V 1 base and J 7 bases; bases outside gene matches: 0. Germline values: CDR1 LNHDA, CDR2 SQIVND (reference sequence). This CDR3 is built from 14 residues. Here the CDR3 reads CASSIGQGNSPLHF. The CDR3 DNA reads TGTGCCAGTAGTATAGGACAGGGGAATTCACCCCTCCACTTT.

The CDR3 region is CAWSSIRGELFF. In DNA, the CDR3 is TGTGCCTGGAGTTCCATACGGGGGGAGCTGTTTTTT. This chain connects TRBV30 to TRBJ2-2; no reliable D call. Germline CDR1 reads GTSNPN; CDR2 reads SVGIG (reference sequence). The V and J ends lost 2 bases and 8 bases respectively, with 9 bases between them. This CDR3 has 12 residues. The full variable domain, in which reference TRBV30 and TRBJ2-2 provide the parts outside the CDR3, is SQTIHQWPATLVQPVGSPLSLECTVEGTSNPNLYWYRQAAGRGLQLLFYSVGIGQISSEVPQNLSASRPQDRQFILSSKKLLLSDSGFYLCAWSSIRGELFFGEGSRLTVL.

This chain connects TRBV9 to TRBJ1-5; weak D call: TRBD1 (5 bases). This CDR3 contains 15 residues. CDR1 and CDR2 (germline): SGDLS, YYNGEE. V dropped 0 bases and J dropped 7 bases, with 14 bases sitting between them. This chain's CDR3 is CASSVGGQGGQPQHF. In nucleotides, the CDR3 is TGTGCCAGCAGCGTAGGCGGCCAGGGAGGCCAGCCCCAGCATTTT.

V is TRBV5-5 and J is TRBJ2-7; 7 nucleotides line up with TRBD1. The V and J ends lost 2 bases and 2 bases, in that order; junction bases with no gene match: 4. The CDR3 spans 14 residues. CDR1 is SGHKS, CDR2 YYEKEE, per germline (reference sequence). The CDR3 nucleotides are TGTGCCAGCAGCTTTGGGACAGCGGCCTACGAGCAGTACTTC. Amino acids: CASSFGTAAYEQYF.

The V gene is TRBV5-6, the J gene TRBJ2-3, with 8 bases identical to TRBD2. J gave up 0 bases and V 2 bases, and 2 bases lay outside the gene matches. CDR3 length: 15 residues. The germline CDR1 and CDR2 sequences are SGHDT and YYEEEE. The DNA for the CDR3 is TGTGCCAGCAGCTTTGGCGGGGGGAGCACAGATACGCAGTATTTT. Amino acid sequence: CASSFGGGSTDTQYF.

The chain links TRBV11-2 to TRBJ2-5, with 9 bases that match TRBD2. The CDR3 runs 16 residues. After removal of 5 bases from V and 3 bases from J, the junction contained 10 bases not matched to a gene. CDR1 and CDR2 from the germline V gene are SGHAT and FQNNGV. CDR3 loop: CASSPFSTSGEETQYF. CDR3 sequence (DNA): TGTGCCAGCAGCCCTTTTTCGACTAGCGGCGAAGAGACCCAGTACTTC.

The gene calls are TRBV11-3 and TRBJ2-5; a weak D match, TRBD2 (6 bases). CDR1 is SGHNT, CDR2 YENEEA, per germline. This CDR3 is 14 amino acids long. V was shortened by 1 base and J by 9 bases, with 15 bases between the two germline ends. CDR3 amino acids: CASSLVTAGRPQYF. For the CDR3, the DNA is TGTGCCAGCAGCTTAGTAACAGCGGGCCGGCCCCAGTACTTC.

V and J are TRBV4-2 and TRBJ2-3; 10 nucleotides match TRBD2. This CDR3 spans 19 amino acids. V gave up 1 base and J gave up 3 bases; unmatched junction bases: 13. Germline assignment: CDR1 LGHNA and CDR2 YNFKEQ. CDR3 loop: CASSQVGAPTSGVTDTQYF. The CDR3 nucleotides read TGTGCCAGCAGCCAAGTTGGTGCCCCAACTAGCGGGGTTACAGATACGCAGTATTTT.